The rows below give T cell receptor beta chains drawn from one sample of a study of cytomegalovirus exposure and HLA in healthy donors. Sequencing was performed with immunoSEQ multiplex PCR; in TCRdb, only in-frame clones are kept and a portion is missing. The sample includes approximately 130,000 clones, over 75% seen only once; the top ten take 5.9%. Sequenced sample: PBMCs. These receptors were obtained from a woman in her forties in good health and CMV-seropositive. Each CDR3 is given without its conserved first and last residue.

CDR3aa: ATSRGGVLDEKLF
j_gene: TRBJ1-4
v_gene: TRBV15

CDR3aa: ASSEKATQGRNEQF
j_gene: TRBJ2-1
v_gene: TRBV2

CDR3aa: ASSKDTDHNEQF
j_gene: TRBJ2-1
v_gene: TRBV5-1

CDR3aa: ASSPNKQPQH
j_gene: TRBJ1-5
v_gene: TRBV18

CDR3aa: ASSLTGRASYEQY
j_gene: TRBJ2-7
v_gene: TRBV7-9

CDR3aa: ASSLSRGGAGTDTQY
j_gene: TRBJ2-3
v_gene: TRBV5-4

CDR3aa: ASNLRDTWQY
j_gene: TRBJ2-3
v_gene: TRBV6-1

CDR3aa: ARSPRGSGAYEQY
j_gene: TRBJ2-7
v_gene: TRBV5-3

CDR3aa: ASSAPFVYEQY
j_gene: .
v_gene: TRBV25-1

CDR3aa: ASSRLNRMNTEAF
j_gene: TRBJ1-1
v_gene: TRBV18

CDR3aa: ASSQLPGQANQPQH
j_gene: TRBJ1-5
v_gene: TRBV18

CDR3aa: ASSVRDKQF
j_gene: TRBJ2-1
v_gene: TRBV5-6

CDR3aa: ASSWVEGGTDTQY
j_gene: TRBJ2-3
v_gene: TRBV9

CDR3aa: ASSIGTSGSYEQY
j_gene: TRBJ2-7
v_gene: TRBV9